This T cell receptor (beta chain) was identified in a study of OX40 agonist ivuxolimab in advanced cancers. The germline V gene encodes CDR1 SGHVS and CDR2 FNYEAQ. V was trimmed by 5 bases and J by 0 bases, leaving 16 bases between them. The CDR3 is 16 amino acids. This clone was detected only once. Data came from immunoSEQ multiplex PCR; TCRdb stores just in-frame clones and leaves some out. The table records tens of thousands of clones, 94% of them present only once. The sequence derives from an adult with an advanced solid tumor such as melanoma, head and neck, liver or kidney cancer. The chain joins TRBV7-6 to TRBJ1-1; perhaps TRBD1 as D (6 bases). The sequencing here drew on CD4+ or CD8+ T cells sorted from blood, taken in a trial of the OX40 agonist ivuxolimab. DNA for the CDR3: TGTGCCAGCAGCCCTAGCGGGGGCTTCATGAACACTGAAGCTTTCTTT. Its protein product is CASSPSGGFMNTEAFF.